The 28 T cell receptor beta chains listed next were all sequenced from one sample in a study of response to subunit inactivated influenza vaccine. In TCRdb, the RT-PCR reads were re-called with MiXCR into one record per CDR3 protein. This repertoire shows hundreds of thousands of distinct CDR3 sequences, under 20% found once; its top ten account for under 13%. Specimen: PBMCs from blood, collected 5 days after vaccination. The receptors derive from a man in his fifties or sixties who received an inactivated influenza vaccine.

The genes are TRBV29-1 and TRBJ1-2; D gene uncertain. The V end was cut by 4 bases, the J end by 7 bases, with 13 bases between. CDR1 is SQVTM and CDR2 is ANQGSEA in the germline V gene. This CDR3 spans 12 amino acids. The chain's CDR3 is CSVADAGSGYTF. CDR3 DNA sequence: TGCAGCGTTGCAGACGCAGGATCTGGCTACACCTTC.

The chain carries TRBV6-5 and TRBJ2-1; D remains ambiguous. Germline CDR1 is MNHEY and CDR2 is SVGAGI. V shed 3 bases and J shed 4 bases, with 10 bases lying between them. CDR3 length equals 14 residues. In DNA, the CDR3 is TGTGCCAGCAGTTATGAAGACACATACAATGAGCAGTTCTTC. Translation gives CASSYEDTYNEQFF.

V usage is TRBV6-1 and J usage is TRBJ1-6; 10 nucleotides line up with TRBD1. J lost 7 bases, V lost 6 bases, and 6 bases had no gene match. The germline V gene encodes CDR1 MNHNS and CDR2 SASEGT. The CDR3 has 15 amino acids. CDR3 loop: CASRRQGAENSPLHF. DNA of the CDR3: TGTGCCAGCAGACGACAGGGGGCGGAGAATTCACCCCTCCACTTT.

In its sample, this clonotype was seen a few times. The genes are TRBV5-1 and TRBJ1-2; D call uncertain. Germline assignment: CDR1 SGHRS and CDR2 YFSETQ. This CDR3 comprises 13 residues. Deletions cut 2 bases from V and 8 bases from J, with 13 bases between. This chain's CDR3 is CASSFDRVQGYTF. DNA of the CDR3: TGCGCCAGCAGCTTTGATAGGGTGCAGGGCTACACCTTC.

The chain is built from TRBV14 and TRBJ2-2; D is ambiguous. Germline CDR1 and CDR2: SGHDN and FVKESK. The CDR3 consists of 13 residues. V gave up 1 base and J gave up 6 bases, with 6 bases separating them. CDR3 residues: CASSQGLPGELFF. The CDR3 nucleotides are TGTGCCAGCAGCCAAGGGCTGCCCGGGGAGCTGTTTTTT.

This clonotype was found a few times. The chain has TRBV19 and TRBJ1-5, with no clear D. The length of the CDR3 is 13 residues. V shed 1 base and J shed 1 base, with 2 bases lying between them. CDR1 is LNHDA and CDR2 is SQIVND in the germline V gene (reference sequence). The chain's CDR3 is CASSIASNQPQHF. In DNA form, the CDR3 reads TGTGCCAGTAGTATAGCCAGCAATCAGCCCCAGCATTTT.

This clonotype appeared many times. The J gene is TRBJ1-6, the V gene TRBV12-3 or TRBV12-4; D ambiguous. Between the trimmed V and J ends, which lost 1 base and 5 bases, there was a span of 6 bases. This CDR3 has 14 residues. The CDR3 loop is CASSLGHHNSPLHF. As DNA, the CDR3 is TGTGCCAGCAGTTTAGGACACCATAATTCACCCCTCCACTTT.

The chain recombines TRBV6-2 or TRBV6-3 with TRBJ2-7, with TRBD2 identical over 12 bases. The CDR3 is 17 amino acids. V shed 0 bases and J 1 base; nucleotides not matched to a gene: 4. CDR1 is MNHEY and CDR2 is SVGEGT in the germline V gene. CDR3 region: CASSYSFTSGGSYEQYF. The CDR3, as DNA: TGTGCCAGCAGTTACTCGTTTACTAGCGGGGGGTCCTACGAGCAGTACTTC.

This clonotype was observed a few times. The V gene is TRBV28, the J gene TRBJ2-2; D possibly corresponds to TRBD1 (6 bases). Trimming took 4 bases from V and 1 from J, leaving 13 bases between them. The CDR3 is made up of 16 amino acids. Germline CDR1 and CDR2: MDHEN and SYDVKM. Written as DNA, the CDR3 is TGTGCCAGCAGTTCCACCGGGACAAAGAACACCGGGGAGCTGTTTTTT. Translated, it gives CASSSTGTKNTGELFF.

The chain's CDR3 is CATVTRGSGNEQFF. CDR3 nucleotides: TGTGCCACCGTGACCCGGGGGTCCGGTAATGAGCAGTTCTTC. The chain employs TRBV10-3 and TRBJ2-1; TRBD2 is a possible D gene (6 bases). The CDR3 length is 14 residues. V gave up 10 bases and J gave up 7 bases, with 20 bases separating them. CDR1 is ENHRY and CDR2 is SYGVKD in the germline V gene.

This chain joins TRBV5-1 and TRBJ2-3; 8 positions agree with TRBD2. V trimming: 3 bases; J trimming: 5 bases; junction bases outside the gene matches: 8. There are 15 residues in the CDR3. Germline V CDR1 and CDR2: SGHRS, YFSETQ. The chain's CDR3 is CASSWGGGTRDTQYF. Written as DNA, the CDR3 is TGCGCCAGCAGCTGGGGCGGGGGGACTAGAGATACGCAGTATTTT.

This clonotype was seen a handful of times. The J gene is TRBJ1-2, the V gene TRBV20-1; TRBD1 might be the D (6 bases). V shed 5 bases and J shed 5 bases, with 18 bases lying between them. There are 14 residues in the CDR3. CDR1 is DFQATT, CDR2 SNEGSKA, per germline (reference sequence). The CDR3 DNA reads as TGCAGTGCTCCAGGGGTTGGGGACCGTTATGGCTACACCTTC. Translating gives CSAPGVGDRYGYTF.

The rearrangement links TRBV28 to TRBJ2-3; the D is unclear. Germline loops: CDR1 MDHEN, CDR2 SYDVKM. The CDR3 sequence is 11 residues long. CDR3 sequence: CTTSGTDTQYF. The CDR3 nucleotides read TGTACCACCTCGGGCACAGATACGCAGTATTTT.

This clonotype was seen a few times. The rearrangement joins TRBV20-1 to TRBJ2-5; 12 nucleotides match TRBD2. The CDR3 runs to 17 residues. Per the germline V gene, CDR1 is DFQATT and CDR2 is SNEGSKA (reference sequence). Trimming took 3 bases from V and 5 from J; bases not matched to a gene: 13. The CDR3 spells CSASGFGLAGLGETQYF. CDR3 DNA sequence: TGCAGTGCTAGTGGGTTCGGACTAGCGGGACTTGGGGAGACCCAGTACTTC.

Only a few counts were recorded for this clonotype. The genes are TRBV7-7 and TRBJ2-5; 8 bases map to TRBD2. Trimming took 1 base from V and 0 from J; bases not matched to a gene: 4. The V gene's germline CDR1 is SSHAT and CDR2 FNYEAQ (reference sequence). The CDR3 has 16 amino acids. In nucleotides, the CDR3 is TGTGCCAGCAGCTTAGGACTAGCGACCCACCAAGAGACCCAGTACTTC. This sequence encodes CASSLGLATHQETQYF. Combining the CDR3 with reference TRBV7-7 and TRBJ2-5 gives the whole variable domain GAGVSQSPRYKVTKRGQDVTLRCDPISSHATLYWYQQALGQGPEFLTYFNYEAQPDKSGLPSDRFSAERPEGSISTLTIQRTEQRDSAMYRCASSLGLATHQETQYFGPGTRLLVL.

This clonotype was picked up a small number of times. This chain connects TRBV7-9 to TRBJ2-5; TRBD2 might be the D (5 bases). The CDR3 extends over 16 amino acids. CDR1 is SEHNR and CDR2 is FQNEAQ in the germline V gene (reference sequence). V was trimmed by 7 bases and J by 5 bases, leaving 23 bases between them. Written as DNA, the CDR3 is TGTGCCAGCACCACCTGGAAGGAAGGGAGACCGGAGACCCAGTACTTC. It translates to CASTTWKEGRPETQYF.

The CDR3 here is CSVEALAGADEQFF. DNA for the CDR3: TGCAGCGTTGAAGCTCTAGCGGGGGCGGATGAGCAGTTCTTC. V is TRBV29-1 and J is TRBJ2-1, with TRBD2 matching 10 bases. Trimming removed 1 base from V and 8 bases from J; junction bases left unmatched: 5. Germline lookup yields CDR1 SQVTM and CDR2 ANQGSEA. This CDR3 comprises 14 residues.

Comments on this clonotype: One end of the junction does not line up with germline, which may come from a read error. The genes are TRBV4-3 and TRBJ2-2; TRBD1 matches at 8 bases. CDR3 length: 16 amino acids. Germline CDR1 is LGHNA and CDR2 is YSLEER. The CDR3 nucleotides read TGCGCCAGCAGCAAAGATGGGACAGGGAACACCGGGGAGCTGTTTTTT. Its protein is CASSKDGTGNTGELFF.

In DNA form, the CDR3 reads TGTGCCATCCGTGGGACATCGGGCGACGAGCAGTACTTC. Translated: CAIRGTSGDEQYF. This chain uses TRBV10-3 with TRBJ2-7; weak D call: TRBD1 (6 bases). Germline V gene data show CDR1 as ENHRY and CDR2 as SYGVKD. CDR3 length equals 13 residues. V lost 8 bases and J lost 5, with 16 bases in between.

Ten or more counts support this clonotype. This chain links TRBV12-3 or TRBV12-4 with TRBJ2-3; 7 bases agree with TRBD2. After removal of 3 bases from V and 2 bases from J, the junction contained 2 bases not matched to a gene. This CDR3 comprises 14 residues. The CDR3 here is CASSLGTTTDTQYF. The CDR3 DNA sequence: TGTGCCAGCAGTTTGGGGACTACCACAGATACGCAGTATTTT.

This clonotype showed up just once. The CDR3 loop is CASTPVSLAGVEDTQYF. DNA of the CDR3: TGTGCCAGCACCCCGGTGAGTCTAGCGGGAGTTGAAGATACGCAGTATTTT. The chain links TRBV6-2 or TRBV6-3 to TRBJ2-3, with 10 positions matching TRBD2. The V gene end was trimmed by 7 bases and the J gene end by 5 bases; junction bases not matched to a gene: 15. Per the germline V gene, CDR1 is MNHEY and CDR2 is SVGEGT. The CDR3 sequence is 17 residues long.

A remark on this clonotype: This may be a read error, as it is one base from a much larger clone. V gene TRBV12-3 or TRBV12-4 combines with J gene TRBJ2-2; D is unresolved. The CDR3 covers 14 residues. Trimming took off 2 bases at V and 1 base at J, with 5 bases between the two ends. CDR3 in amino acids: CASSLWQNTGELFF. The CDR3 nucleotides read TGTGCCAGCAGTTTATGGCAGAACACCGGGGAGCTGTTTTTT.

This clonotype was counted between two and nine times. The J gene is TRBJ2-2, the V gene TRBV12-3 or TRBV12-4; 7 positions match TRBD2. There are 13 residues in the CDR3. Unmatched junction bases numbered 4, after V lost 7 bases and J lost 5 bases. In nucleotides, the CDR3 is TGTGCCAGCATGGGACTATGGACCGGGGAGCTGTTTTTT. Protein sequence: CASMGLWTGELFF.

Ten or more counts support this clonotype. The V call is TRBV12-3 or TRBV12-4, the J call TRBJ1-2; D might be TRBD1 (5 bases). Trimming shortened V by 7 bases and J by 5 bases, and 8 bases separated the two germline ends. This CDR3 comprises 11 residues. The CDR3 protein is CASKAGYGYTF. CDR3 DNA sequence: TGTGCCAGCAAGGCAGGGTATGGCTACACCTTC.

The chain joins TRBV5-1 to TRBJ1-5, with unresolved D. In germline, CDR1 is SGHRS, CDR2 YFSETQ. CDR3 size: 13 residues. Trimming removed 2 bases from V and 5 bases from J, with 8 bases in between. The CDR3 loop reads CASSFGTDQPQHF. CDR3 nucleotide sequence: TGCGCCAGCAGCTTCGGTACCGATCAGCCCCAGCATTTT.

This clonotype was seen more than once but under ten times. This chain links TRBV29-1 with TRBJ1-1; D unclear. The CDR3 is 12 amino acids. Trimming shortened V by 4 bases and J by 0 bases, and 6 bases separated the two germline ends. Germline CDR1 SQVTM, CDR2 ANQGSEA. The CDR3: CSVVNLNTEAFF. DNA for the CDR3: TGCAGCGTTGTGAACTTGAACACTGAAGCTTTCTTT.

V gene TRBV7-2 combines with J gene TRBJ1-2; D not certain. Germline V lookup: CDR1 SGHTA, CDR2 FQGNSA. The CDR3 is 14 amino acids. V was shortened by 0 bases and J by 6 bases, with 11 bases between the two germline ends. CDR3 DNA sequence: TGTGCCAGCAGCTTAGCACACCTGTCGAATGGCTACACCTTC. Its translation is CASSLAHLSNGYTF. The full variable domain, with the rest looked up from reference TRBV7-2 and TRBJ1-2, is GAGVSQSPSNKVTEKGKDVELRCDPISGHTALYWYRQSLGQGLEFLIYFQGNSAPDKSGLPSDRFSAERTGGSVSTLTIQRTQQEDSAVYLCASSLAHLSNGYTFGSGTRLTVV.

In its sample, this clonotype was seen a few times. The J gene is TRBJ1-2, the V gene TRBV12-3 or TRBV12-4; the D is unclear. The ends were cut back, 5 bases at V and 5 bases at J, with 18 bases in the middle. The CDR3 runs to 15 residues. CDR3 sequence (DNA): TGTGCCAGCAGTAGGAAAATAAGGGCGTGGTATGGCTACACCTTC. It yields the protein CASSRKIRAWYGYTF.